These 31 T cell receptor beta chains were all obtained from the same sample, sequenced in a study of CD8+ T cells in alopecia areata. Treatment in this sample: oral pan-JAK inhibitor, 5-10 mg twice daily. Following RNA extraction, reverse transcription yielded cDNA that acted as the sequencing template. Clones were read by immunoSEQ multiplex PCR, and TCRdb kept only the in-frame ones, dropping some. The sample carries approximately 220,000 clones, approximately 38% recorded once. Sequencing used CD4+ T cells sorted from blood, obtained between weeks 30 and 35, from a patient treated with tofacitinib. The receptors stem from a human donor with alopecia areata.

The chain joins TRBV7-9 to TRBJ1-5; D perhaps matches TRBD1 (5 bases). V dropped 6 bases and J dropped 3 bases, with 12 bases sitting between them. The germline V gene encodes CDR1 SEHNR and CDR2 FQNEAQ (reference sequence). The CDR3 extends over 14 amino acids. CDR3 nucleotide sequence: TGTGCCAGCAGAACCTCAGGGTTCAATCAGCCCCAGCATTTT. It specifies CASRTSGFNQPQHF.

The chain combines TRBV15 with TRBJ2-3, with 7 bases identical to TRBD1. CDR3 length: 16 residues. V was pared by 0 bases and J by 2 bases, with 5 bases of the junction left unmatched. Germline V gene lookup returns CDR1 LNHNV and CDR2 YYDKDF (reference sequence). The DNA of the CDR3 is TGTGCCACCAGCAGAGATGTTAGGGGGCCCACAGATACGCAGTATTTT. Translating gives CATSRDVRGPTDTQYF.

This clone was detected only a few times. The chain is built from TRBV29-1 and TRBJ2-2; D possibly uses TRBD1 or TRBD2 (5 bases each). CDR3 length: 15 residues. The V gene's germline CDR1 is SQVTM and CDR2 ANQGSEA. Trimming pared 7 bases from V and 2 bases from J, leaving 17 bases between. Here the CDR3 reads CSAKWGPVNTGELFF. CDR3 DNA sequence: TGCAGCGCCAAATGGGGACCCGTAAACACCGGGGAGCTGTTTTTT.

The rearrangement links TRBV2 to TRBJ1-2, with TRBD1 matching 9 bases. Germline CDR1 reads SNHLY; CDR2 reads FYNNEI. The CDR3 consists of 13 residues. After removal of 6 bases from V and 8 bases from J, the junction contained 7 bases not matched to a gene. The chain's CDR3 is CASSEDRGRGYTF. The CDR3 coding sequence is TGTGCCAGCAGCGAGGACAGGGGAAGAGGCTACACCTTC.

The chain joins TRBV27 to TRBJ2-2, with D possibly TRBD1 on 5 matching bases. The CDR3 spans 14 residues. Looked up from germline, CDR1 is MNHEY and CDR2 is SMNVEV (reference sequence). The V gene lost 7 bases and the J gene lost 5 bases, with 14 bases spanning the gap. As DNA, the CDR3 is TGTGCCAGCACCCGGACACAACTTACCGGGGAGCTGTTTTTT. Residues: CASTRTQLTGELFF.

This chain uses TRBV30 with TRBJ1-5; D might be TRBD1 (5 bases). The CDR3 sequence is 14 residues long. Per germline, CDR1 GTSNPN and CDR2 SVGIG (reference sequence). The V end lost 4 bases, the J end lost 2 bases, and 12 bases lay between the germline ends. The chain's CDR3 is CAWNKRGGNQPQHF. CDR3 DNA: TGTGCCTGGAACAAACGAGGGGGCAATCAGCCCCAGCATTTT.

This clone was counted between two and nine times. CDR3 nucleotide sequence: TGTGCCAGCAGCAGCGGGACTAGCGGAAAGCAGTTCTTC. Translating it yields CASSSGTSGKQFF. This chain uses TRBV7-9 with TRBJ2-1; TRBD2 agrees at 11 bases. The CDR3 runs 13 residues. Germline V gene sequence: CDR1 SEHNR, CDR2 FQNEAQ (reference sequence). Losses at the gene ends were 5 bases for V and 11 bases for J; bases not matched to a gene: 5. The full variable domain, in which reference TRBV7-9 and TRBJ2-1 provide the parts outside the CDR3, is DTGVSQNPRHKITKRGQNVTFRCDPISEHNRLYWYRQTLGQGPEFLTYFQNEAQLEKSRLLSDRFSAERPKGSFSTLEIQRTEQGDSAMYLCASSSGTSGKQFFGPGTRLTVL.

For this clone: The sample has other DNA sequences that encode this CDR3 too. The V call is TRBV18, the J call TRBJ1-1, with D unresolved. Per germline, CDR1 KGHSH and CDR2 LQKENI. The CDR3 extends over 14 amino acids. The V gene lost 3 bases and the J gene lost 1 base, with 9 bases spanning the gap. The CDR3 loop is CASSPGRPNTEAFF. The CDR3 DNA sequence: TGTGCCAGCTCACCGGGCAGGCCGAACACTGAAGCTTTCTTT.

This clone was counted between two and nine times. This chain links TRBV5-1 with TRBJ2-7; D assignment may be TRBD1 or TRBD2 (5 bases each). This CDR3 region has 14 residues. Per germline, CDR1 SGHRS and CDR2 YFSETQ. Deletions cut 0 bases from V and 6 bases from J, with 13 bases between. The CDR3 coding sequence is TGCGCCAGCAGCTTGGCACTAGTAGGGACCGAGCAGTACTTC. Its translation: CASSLALVGTEQYF.

The chain couples TRBV5-1 to TRBJ2-2, with TRBD2 identical over 8 bases. Germline loops: CDR1 SGHRS, CDR2 YFSETQ. The CDR3 runs to 15 residues. J gave up 3 bases and V 3 bases, and 4 bases lay outside the gene matches. The DNA of the CDR3 is TGCGCCAGCAGCTCTACTAGCGGCTACACCGGGGAGCTGTTTTTT. It encodes CASSSTSGYTGELFF.

The chain recombines TRBV29-1 with TRBJ2-6, with D possibly TRBD2 on 6 matching bases. The CDR3 runs 18 residues. Trimming pared 6 bases from V and 1 base from J, leaving 22 bases between. The germline V gene encodes CDR1 SQVTM and CDR2 ANQGSEA. The CDR3 region is CSVLILGGTRSGANVLTF. The CDR3 DNA follows: TGCAGCGTCCTGATACTTGGGGGGACCAGATCTGGGGCCAACGTCCTGACTTTC.

This clone occurred once. The chain couples TRBV30 to TRBJ2-2; either TRBD1 or TRBD2 may fit D (5 bases each). The CDR3 runs 13 residues. V was pared by 2 bases and J by 7 bases, with 11 bases between. Germline CDR1 is GTSNPN and CDR2 is SVGIG (reference sequence). The CDR3 spells CAWSRQGVGELFF. In nucleotides, the CDR3 is TGTGCCTGGAGTCGCCAGGGAGTCGGGGAGCTGTTTTTT.

The V call is TRBV5-1, the J call TRBJ1-1; maybe TRBD1 (5 bases). This CDR3 region has 13 residues. Per germline, CDR1 SGHRS and CDR2 YFSETQ. The ends were cut back, 4 bases at V and 3 bases at J, with 10 bases in the middle. The CDR3 coding sequence is TGCGCCAGCAGCCAGGGCATCCACACTGAAGCTTTCTTT. Translation: CASSQGIHTEAFF.

The V gene is TRBV29-1, the J gene TRBJ2-3; no clear D. Germline loops: CDR1 SQVTM, CDR2 ANQGSEA. Trimming left V 3 bases short and J 2 bases short, with 12 bases between. This CDR3 contains 14 residues. CDR3 amino acids: CSVDWRSDTDTQYF. In nucleotides, the CDR3 is TGCAGCGTTGATTGGCGGAGCGACACAGATACGCAGTATTTT.

The chain uses TRBV15 and TRBJ2-3, with 11 bases matching TRBD2. The trim removed 8 bases at V and 2 bases at J, leaving 3 bases unmatched. The CDR3 has 14 residues. Germline CDR1 reads LNHNV; CDR2 reads YYDKDF (reference sequence). The CDR3 DNA is TGTGCCACCCGACTAGCGGGGTCCACAGATACGCAGTATTTT. It encodes CATRLAGSTDTQYF.

Worth noting for this clone: This sample includes further DNA sequences coding for the same CDR3. The chain couples TRBV18 to TRBJ2-3; D is undetermined. Germline V gives CDR1 KGHSH, CDR2 LQKENI. The CDR3 runs 14 residues. Trimming pared 3 bases from V and 0 bases from J, leaving 7 bases between. This CDR3 reads CASSPGLSTDTQYF. The CDR3 DNA reads as TGTGCCAGCTCACCCGGGCTTAGCACAGATACGCAGTATTTT.

The chain links TRBV6-1 to TRBJ1-5; D gene ambiguous. Germline CDR1 is MNHNS and CDR2 is SASEGT. The CDR3 totals 13 residues. The V end lost 2 bases, the J end lost 10 bases, and 12 bases lay between the germline ends. CDR3 region: CASSESNPNPQHF. CDR3 in DNA: TGTGCCAGCAGTGAATCTAACCCAAATCCCCAGCATTTT.

This clone has only a few counts. The chain uses TRBV29-1 and TRBJ2-7; 8 bases are shared with TRBD1. Trimming took 7 bases from V and 6 from J; bases not matched to a gene: 11. This CDR3 spans 13 amino acids. The germline CDR1 and CDR2 sequences are SQVTM and ANQGSEA. CDR3 amino acids: CSANQYTGGEQYF. CDR3 nucleotide sequence: TGCAGCGCCAACCAGTACACAGGGGGCGAGCAGTACTTC.

This clone was counted only a few times. The rearrangement links TRBV5-1 to TRBJ1-1; 7 bases are shared with TRBD1. Looked up from germline, CDR1 is SGHRS and CDR2 is YFSETQ. With 2 bases clipped from V and 4 bases from J, the junction kept 5 bases outside the gene matches. The CDR3 has 14 amino acids. The CDR3 coding sequence is TGCGCCAGCAGCTTCGCAGGGGGAGGCACTGAAGCTTTCTTT. This codes for CASSFAGGGTEAFF.

The chain carries TRBV6-5 and TRBJ2-4; D uncertain. CDR3 length: 13 amino acids. Germline CDR1 is MNHEY and CDR2 is SVGAGI. Trimming removed 0 bases from V and 8 bases from J, with 8 bases in between. CDR3 protein: CASSYSGRDIQYF. The CDR3 DNA follows: TGTGCCAGCAGTTACTCTGGGCGAGACATTCAGTACTTC.

As to this clone: The identical CDR3 is also encoded by other nucleotide sequences in the sample. The chain links TRBV30 to TRBJ2-7, with TRBD2 matching 7 bases. Per the germline V gene, CDR1 is GTSNPN and CDR2 is SVGIG (reference sequence). V trimming: 0 bases; J trimming: 5 bases; junction bases outside the gene matches: 1. The CDR3 totals 12 residues. The CDR3 sequence: CAWSVRGDEQYF. In nucleotides, the CDR3 is TGTGCCTGGAGTGTACGGGGGGACGAGCAGTACTTC.

The V call is TRBV6-5, the J call TRBJ2-3; no clear D. The CDR3 runs 13 residues. Germline-derived CDR1 and CDR2 are MNHEY and SVGAGI. Trimming took off 8 bases at V and 3 bases at J, with 12 bases between the two ends. This chain's CDR3 is CASVDGVTDTQYF. In DNA form, the CDR3 reads TGTGCCAGCGTTGATGGAGTGACAGATACGCAGTATTTT.

This chain uses TRBV7-3 with TRBJ2-3; D unresolved. The V gene's germline CDR1 is SGHTA and CDR2 FQGTGA. V was trimmed by 4 bases and J by 3 bases, leaving 14 bases between them. CDR3 length equals 15 residues. The CDR3 DNA follows: TGTGCCAGCAGCTCCCTAGGGCGGTCGACAGATACGCAGTATTTT. Protein product: CASSSLGRSTDTQYF.

This clone has more than one count but fewer than ten. The rearrangement links TRBV30 to TRBJ2-2, with 10 bases matching TRBD2. V dropped 2 bases and J dropped 4; count of bases not matched to a gene: 10. The CDR3 length is 17 residues. The germline V gene encodes CDR1 GTSNPN and CDR2 SVGIG (reference sequence). CDR3 in amino acids: CAWSPTRTSGVTGELFF. The CDR3 coding sequence is TGTGCCTGGAGTCCCACCCGGACTAGCGGAGTCACCGGGGAGCTGTTTTTT. Together with reference TRBV30 and TRBJ2-2, the CDR3 gives the full variable domain: SQTIHQWPATLVQPVGSPLSLECTVEGTSNPNLYWYRQAAGRGLQLLFYSVGIGQISSEVPQNLSASRPQDRQFILSSKKLLLSDSGFYLCAWSPTRTSGVTGELFFGEGSRLTVL.

This clone was seen a handful of times. The V gene is TRBV18, the J gene TRBJ1-1; D is ambiguous. V was trimmed by 0 bases and J by 0 bases, leaving 5 bases between them. Germline V gene lookup returns CDR1 KGHSH and CDR2 LQKENI. This CDR3 region has 14 residues. The CDR3 spells CASSPPSVNTEAFF. DNA for the CDR3: TGTGCCAGCTCACCACCATCCGTGAACACTGAAGCTTTCTTT.

This chain connects TRBV29-1 to TRBJ2-5; TRBD2 matches 8 bases. Germline V gene data show CDR1 as SQVTM and CDR2 as ANQGSEA. V shed 4 bases and J 2 bases; nucleotides not matched to a gene: 6. The CDR3 length is 14 residues. CDR3 coding DNA: TGCAGCGTTGGCTTAGTAGCGGGACAAGAGACCCAGTACTTC. Translating it yields CSVGLVAGQETQYF.

The genes are TRBV5-1 and TRBJ2-2, with 10 bases that match TRBD2. Germline assignment: CDR1 SGHRS and CDR2 YFSETQ. The V segment lost 0 bases and the J segment 4 bases; nucleotides outside the gene matches: 3. The CDR3 totals 16 residues. The CDR3 DNA reads as TGCGCCAGCAGCTTGGTAGCGGGAGGTCTCACCGGGGAGCTGTTTTTT. This sequence encodes CASSLVAGGLTGELFF.

This clone was seen more than once but under ten times. The V and J genes are TRBV30 and TRBJ1-1, with D tentatively TRBD1 (6 bases). This CDR3 is built from 16 residues. Germline V CDR1 and CDR2: GTSNPN, SVGIG (reference sequence). V lost 1 base and J lost 1, with 16 bases in between. CDR3 bases: TGTGCCTGGAGTGAACGAAACAGGGCGGGGAACACTGAAGCTTTCTTT. Amino acid sequence: CAWSERNRAGNTEAFF.

V and J are TRBV29-1 and TRBJ1-1, with a tentative D call TRBD1 (6 bases). The V and J ends lost 7 bases and 6 bases respectively, with 15 bases between them. The CDR3 runs 12 residues. The germline V gene encodes CDR1 SQVTM and CDR2 ANQGSEA. The DNA of the CDR3 is TGCAGCGCCCAGGGGCGCTGGGCTGAAGCTTTCTTT. The encoded protein is CSAQGRWAEAFF.

The chain is built from TRBV30 and TRBJ2-2; D remains unclear. CDR3 length equals 13 residues. The ends were cut back, 2 bases at V and 5 bases at J, with 9 bases in the middle. Germline loops: CDR1 GTSNPN, CDR2 SVGIG (reference sequence). Here the CDR3 reads CAWSRQATGELFF. The CDR3 DNA reads TGTGCCTGGAGTCGGCAGGCGACCGGGGAGCTGTTTTTT. Looking up the rest from reference TRBV30 and TRBJ2-2 gives the full variable domain: SQTIHQWPATLVQPVGSPLSLECTVEGTSNPNLYWYRQAAGRGLQLLFYSVGIGQISSEVPQNLSASRPQDRQFILSSKKLLLSDSGFYLCAWSRQATGELFFGEGSRLTVL.

This clone was detected only a few times. CDR3 protein: CASSFQGGGNTIYF. CDR3 DNA: TGTGCCAGCAGCTTTCAGGGTGGTGGAAACACCATATATTTT. V and J are TRBV5-4 and TRBJ1-3, with a weak D call TRBD1 (5 bases). V was clipped by 2 bases and J by 3 bases, with 9 bases between them. The CDR3 is 14 residues long. The V gene's germline CDR1 is SGHNT and CDR2 YYREEE (reference sequence).